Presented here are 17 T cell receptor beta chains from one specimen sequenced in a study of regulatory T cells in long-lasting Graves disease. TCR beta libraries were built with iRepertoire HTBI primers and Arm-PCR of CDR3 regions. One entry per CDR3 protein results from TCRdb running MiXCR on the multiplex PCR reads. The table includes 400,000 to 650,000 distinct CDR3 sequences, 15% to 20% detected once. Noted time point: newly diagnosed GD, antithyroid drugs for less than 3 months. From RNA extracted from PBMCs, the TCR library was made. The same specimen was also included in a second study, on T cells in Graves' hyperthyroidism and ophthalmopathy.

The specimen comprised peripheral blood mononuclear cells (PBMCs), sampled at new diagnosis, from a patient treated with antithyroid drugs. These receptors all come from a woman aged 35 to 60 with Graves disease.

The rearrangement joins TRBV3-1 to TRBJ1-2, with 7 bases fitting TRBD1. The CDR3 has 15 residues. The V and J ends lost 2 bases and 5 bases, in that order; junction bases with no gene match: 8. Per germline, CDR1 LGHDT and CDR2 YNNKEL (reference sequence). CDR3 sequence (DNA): TGTGCCAGCAGCCAACCGTCTACAGGGGTTTATGGCTACACCTTC. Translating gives CASSQPSTGVYGYTF.

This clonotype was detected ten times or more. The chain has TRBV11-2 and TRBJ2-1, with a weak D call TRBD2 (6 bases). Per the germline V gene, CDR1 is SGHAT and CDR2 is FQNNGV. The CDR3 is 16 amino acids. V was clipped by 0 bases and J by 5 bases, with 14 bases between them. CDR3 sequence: CASSLERGPANNEQFF. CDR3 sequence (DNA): TGTGCCAGCAGCTTAGAGCGGGGACCCGCGAACAATGAGCAGTTCTTC.

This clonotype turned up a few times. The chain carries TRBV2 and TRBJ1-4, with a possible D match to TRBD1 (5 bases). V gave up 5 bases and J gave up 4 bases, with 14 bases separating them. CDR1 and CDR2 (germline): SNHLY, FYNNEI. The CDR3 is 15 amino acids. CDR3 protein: CASSIPTGINEKLFF. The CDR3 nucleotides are TGTGCCAGCAGTATTCCTACAGGTATTAATGAAAAACTGTTTTTT.

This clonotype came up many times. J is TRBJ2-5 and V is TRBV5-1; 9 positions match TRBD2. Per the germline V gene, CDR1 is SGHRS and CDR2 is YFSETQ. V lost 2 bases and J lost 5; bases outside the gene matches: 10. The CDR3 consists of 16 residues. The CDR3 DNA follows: TGCGCCAGCAGCTTAGGTAGCGGGGGCCCGGTGGAGACCCAGTACTTC. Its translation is CASSLGSGGPVETQYF.

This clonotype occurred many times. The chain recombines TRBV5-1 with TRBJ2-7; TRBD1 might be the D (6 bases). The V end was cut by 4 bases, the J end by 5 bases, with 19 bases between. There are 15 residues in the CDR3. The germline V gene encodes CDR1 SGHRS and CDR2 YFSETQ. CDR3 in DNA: TGCGCCAGCAGCGTCCGACAGGAGAGGACCAACGAGCAGTACTTC. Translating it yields CASSVRQERTNEQYF.

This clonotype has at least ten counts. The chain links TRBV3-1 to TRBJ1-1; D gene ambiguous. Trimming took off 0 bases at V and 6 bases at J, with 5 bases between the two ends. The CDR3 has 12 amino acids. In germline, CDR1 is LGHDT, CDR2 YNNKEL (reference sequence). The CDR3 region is CASSQDRAEAFF. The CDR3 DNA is TGTGCCAGCAGCCAAGATAGGGCTGAAGCTTTCTTT.

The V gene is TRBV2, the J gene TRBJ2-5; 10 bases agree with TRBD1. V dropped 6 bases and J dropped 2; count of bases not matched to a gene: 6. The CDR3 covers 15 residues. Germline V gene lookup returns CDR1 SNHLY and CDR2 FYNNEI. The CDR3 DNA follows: TGTGCCAGCAGCCCGGGACAGGGGTCGCAAGAGACCCAGTACTTC. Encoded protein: CASSPGQGSQETQYF.

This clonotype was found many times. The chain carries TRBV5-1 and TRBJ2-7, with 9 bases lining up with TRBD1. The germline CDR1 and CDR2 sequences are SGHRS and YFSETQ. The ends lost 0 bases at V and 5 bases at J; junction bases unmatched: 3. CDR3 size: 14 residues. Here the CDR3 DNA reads TGCGCCAGCAGCTTGGGGGACAGGGAGGACGAGCAGTACTTC. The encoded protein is CASSLGDREDEQYF.

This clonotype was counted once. The CDR3 here is CASSYPSGGAQETQYF. The DNA of the CDR3 is TGTGCCAGCAGTTATCCTAGCGGGGGGGCCCAAGAGACCCAGTACTTC. V gene TRBV6-5 combines with J gene TRBJ2-5; 12 nucleotides match TRBD2. CDR1 and CDR2 (germline): MNHEY, SVGAGI. V was pared by 3 bases and J by 1 base, with 3 bases of the junction left unmatched. The CDR3 extends over 16 amino acids.

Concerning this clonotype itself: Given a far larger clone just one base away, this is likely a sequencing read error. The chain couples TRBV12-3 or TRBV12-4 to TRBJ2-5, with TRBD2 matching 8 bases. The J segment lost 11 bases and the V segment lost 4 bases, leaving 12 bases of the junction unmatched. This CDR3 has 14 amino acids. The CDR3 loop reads CASSSPGTRSEQYF. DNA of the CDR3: TGTGCCAGCAGTTCCCCTGGGACTAGGAGTGAGCAGTACTTC.

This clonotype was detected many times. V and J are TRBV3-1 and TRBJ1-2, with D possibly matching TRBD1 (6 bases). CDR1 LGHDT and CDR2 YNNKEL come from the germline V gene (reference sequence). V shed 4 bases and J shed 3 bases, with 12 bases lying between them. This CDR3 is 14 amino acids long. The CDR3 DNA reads TGTGCCAGCAGCCCAGGGGAGTGGGACTATGGCTACACCTTC. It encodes CASSPGEWDYGYTF.

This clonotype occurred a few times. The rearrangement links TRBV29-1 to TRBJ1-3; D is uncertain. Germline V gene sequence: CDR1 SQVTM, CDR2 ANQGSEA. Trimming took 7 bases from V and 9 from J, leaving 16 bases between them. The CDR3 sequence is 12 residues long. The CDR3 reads CSDVGRVSTIYF. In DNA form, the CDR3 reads TGCAGCGACGTGGGAAGGGTATCCACCATATATTTT.

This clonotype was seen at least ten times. The CDR3 here is CAWNPSGTGVLAFF. DNA of the CDR3: TGTGCCTGGAATCCCTCCGGGACAGGCGTCTTAGCTTTCTTT. The chain couples TRBV30 to TRBJ1-1; 8 positions match TRBD1. Trimming cost V 4 bases and J 10 bases; bases outside gene matches: 14. The CDR3 loop spans 14 amino acids. Germline assignment: CDR1 GTSNPN and CDR2 SVGIG (reference sequence).

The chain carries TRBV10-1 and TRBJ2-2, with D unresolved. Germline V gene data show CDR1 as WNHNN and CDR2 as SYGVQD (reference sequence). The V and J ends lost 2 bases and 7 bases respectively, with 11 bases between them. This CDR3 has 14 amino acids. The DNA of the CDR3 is TGCGCCAGCAGTGAGGAGACCTTTTTCGGGGAGCTGTTTTTT. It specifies CASSEETFFGELFF.

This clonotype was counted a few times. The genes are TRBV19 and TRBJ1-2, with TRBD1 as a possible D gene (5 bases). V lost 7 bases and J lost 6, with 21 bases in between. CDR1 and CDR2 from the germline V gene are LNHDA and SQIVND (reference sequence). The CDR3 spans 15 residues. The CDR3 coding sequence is TGTGCCAGTAAAAGGGGCGGCGCGGGCGATCATGGCTACACCTTC. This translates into CASKRGGAGDHGYTF.

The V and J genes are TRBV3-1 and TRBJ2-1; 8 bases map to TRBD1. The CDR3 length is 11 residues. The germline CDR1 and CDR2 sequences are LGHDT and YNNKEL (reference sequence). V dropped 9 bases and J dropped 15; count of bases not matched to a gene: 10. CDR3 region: CASYRDRHLFF. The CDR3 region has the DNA TGTGCCAGTTACCGGGACAGGCACCTGTTCTTC.

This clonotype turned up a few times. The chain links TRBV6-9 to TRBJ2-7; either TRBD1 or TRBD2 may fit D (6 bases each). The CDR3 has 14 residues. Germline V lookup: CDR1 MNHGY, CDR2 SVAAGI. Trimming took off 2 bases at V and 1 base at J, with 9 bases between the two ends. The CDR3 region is CASSYRGASYEQYF. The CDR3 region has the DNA TGTGCCAGCAGTTATAGGGGGGCATCCTACGAGCAGTACTTC.